What follows are 3 T cell receptor beta chains derived from one specimen sequenced in a study of shared clonotypes between healthy human individuals. The table came from immunoSEQ multiplex PCR; TCRdb's copy has only in-frame clones and leaves some out. The profile shows roughly 2.4 million clones, roughly 95% of them singletons. Sequencing was done on a sample of naive CD4+ T cells sorted from blood. As for subset: CD45RA+ positively selected. All receptors derive from a man aged 18 to 30 in good health.

The chain has TRBV18 and TRBJ1-2, with D unclear. This CDR3 is built from 16 residues. V lost 4 bases to trimming and J lost 1 base, with 16 bases between them. The germline CDR1 and CDR2 sequences are KGHSH and LQKENI. The CDR3 region is CASSQARTAFNYGYTF. CDR3 DNA: TGTGCCAGCTCACAAGCCCGGACGGCGTTTAACTATGGCTACACCTTC. The full variable domain, rest sourced from reference TRBV18 and TRBJ1-2, is NAGVMQNPRHLVRRRGQEARLRCSPMKGHSHVYWYRQLPEEGLKFMVYLQKENIIDESGMPKERFSAEFPKEGPSILRIQQVVRGDSAAYFCASSQARTAFNYGYTFGSGTRLTVV.

V usage is TRBV6-5 and J usage is TRBJ2-6; no firm D call. V was trimmed by 2 bases and J by 6 bases, leaving 14 bases between them. The CDR3 extends over 16 amino acids. CDR1 and CDR2 from the germline V gene are MNHEY and SVGAGI. The CDR3 reads CASSYIRPNQANVLTF. The CDR3 region has the DNA TGTGCCAGCAGTTACATAAGACCGAATCAGGCCAACGTCCTGACTTTC.

Details on this clone: This CDR3 is also generated by other DNA sequences in the sample. This CDR3 reads CASSPDGSSYEQYF. CDR3 coding DNA: TGTGCCAGCTCACCGGACGGTAGCTCCTACGAGCAGTACTTC. This sequence joins TRBV18 and TRBJ2-7; D is unclear. V lost 3 bases and J 0 bases, leaving 9 bases between the germline ends. This CDR3 contains 14 residues. CDR1 and CDR2 (germline): KGHSH, LQKENI.